This TCR beta chain is from a study of identical twins. Healthy Caucasian individuals made up all the donors. After template switching added a universal primer site, the resulting cDNA carried unique molecular identifiers. From the 5' RACE reads, TCRdb called clonotypes with MiXCR, one entry per CDR3 protein. The table records a few hundred thousand distinct CDR3 sequences, 8.5% to 10% of them present only once. The V end was cut by 2 bases, the J end by 1 base, with 8 bases between. CDR3 size: 14 residues. Study findings and constraints: Cord blood beta clonotypes that were abundant carried fewer insertions, and memory repertoires showed no such trend.

On this clonotype itself: What it binds is not known.

The chain combines TRBV12-3 or TRBV12-4 with TRBJ1-1; no clear D gene. Sequencing used naive T cells sorted from blood. This TCR derives from a woman in her 50s in good health. The CDR3, as DNA: TGTGCCAGCAGTTTATTTATCCCGAACACTGAAGCTTTCTTT. Its protein is CASSLFIPNTEAFF.